This T cell receptor beta chain was observed in a study of cytomegalovirus exposure and HLA in healthy donors. PCR involved 60 Vbeta and 13 Jbeta primers. Sequenced by immunoSEQ multiplex PCR; TCRdb stores in-frame clones only, minus some. Of 150,000 to 200,000 clones listed, over 60% are singletons. Study conclusions and caveats: It was only CMV serostatus that was available as immune exposure information.

Donors counted as nominally healthy when sampled, yet unrecorded immune exposures were likely. A note on this clone: Its matching antigen is unknown.

CDR3 length: 15 amino acids. Per the germline V gene, CDR1 is SEHNR and CDR2 is FQNEAQ (reference sequence). With 5 bases removed from V and 1 base from J, the gap between germline ends came to 13 bases. This TCR was recovered from a girl aged 10-17 years in good health and CMV-seronegative. Sequences were obtained from PBMCs. This rearrangement joins TRBV7-9 to TRBJ2-3, with a possible D match to TRBD2 (5 bases). The CDR3 loop is CASSLTEDRTDTQYF. The CDR3 DNA reads as TGTGCCAGCAGCCTTACGGAGGACCGCACAGATACGCAGTATTTT.